These 23 T cell receptor beta chains came from one sample sequenced in a study of OX40 agonist ivuxolimab in advanced cancers. TCRdb keeps only in-frame clones here, not all; method: immunoSEQ multiplex PCR. The sample records more than 6,500 clones, approximately 73% being singletons. The material sequenced was CD4+ or CD8+ T cells sorted from blood, taken in a trial of the OX40 agonist ivuxolimab. The receptors shown here come from an adult with an advanced solid tumor such as melanoma, head and neck, liver or kidney cancer.

There are a few counts of this clone. The V call is TRBV25-1, the J call TRBJ2-2, with 9 bases lining up with TRBD1. CDR3 length: 15 amino acids. The germline gives CDR1 MGHDK, CDR2 SYGVNS. V lost 5 bases to trimming and J lost 7 bases; unmatched junction nucleotides: 8. CDR3 sequence: CASSLGTGRYGELFF. In DNA form, the CDR3 reads TGTGCCAGCAGTTTGGGGACAGGGAGGTACGGGGAGCTGTTTTTT.

The chain uses TRBV21-1 and TRBJ2-7. TRBV21-1 is marked as a pseudogene. This CDR3 has 12 amino acids. The CDR3: CASSKNCYEQYF. The CDR3 nucleotides read TGTGCCAGCAGCAAAAATTGCTACGAGCAGTACTTC.

The chain joins TRBV30 to TRBJ2-1; unclear D gene. The CDR3 spans 13 residues. V gave up 0 bases and J gave up 3 bases, with 6 bases separating them. The germline CDR1 and CDR2 sequences are GTSNPN and SVGIG (reference sequence). CDR3 amino acids: CAWSVKDYNEQFF. CDR3 sequence (DNA): TGTGCCTGGAGTGTAAAGGACTACAATGAGCAGTTCTTC.

This clone was counted between two and nine times. V gene TRBV11-2 combines with J gene TRBJ1-1; D gene ambiguous. From germline, CDR1 is SGHAT and CDR2 FQNNGV. The CDR3 extends over 14 amino acids. V was pared by 6 bases and J by 8 bases, with 19 bases between. The CDR3 coding sequence is TGTGCCAGCAGTTCGTGGGGAAATAAGAAGGAAGCTTTCTTT. This codes for CASSSWGNKKEAFF. The entire variable domain, with the rest obtained from reference TRBV11-2 and TRBJ1-1, is as follows: EAGVAQSPRYKIIEKRQSVAFWCNPISGHATLYWYQQILGQGPKLLIQFQNNGVVDDSQLPKDRFSAERLKGVDSTLKIQPAKLEDSAVYLCASSSWGNKKEAFFGQGTRLTVV.

This clone has a count of ten or more. This chain connects TRBV4-3 to TRBJ2-5; 10 nucleotides match TRBD1. The CDR3 has 16 amino acids. From germline, CDR1 is LGHNA and CDR2 YSLEER. After removal of 3 bases from V and 3 bases from J, the junction contained 7 bases not matched to a gene. DNA for the CDR3: TGCGCCAGCAGCCAGGGTCCGGGACAGGGGAAAGAGACCCAGTACTTC. Amino acids: CASSQGPGQGKETQYF.

This clone was recorded once. This chain uses TRBV9 with TRBJ1-2; D possibly corresponds to TRBD1 (5 bases). Germline CDR1 and CDR2: SGDLS and YYNGEE. Between the trimmed V and J ends, which lost 4 bases and 0 bases, there was a span of 10 bases. The CDR3 runs 14 residues. The CDR3 DNA reads TGTGCCAGCAGCCCCGGGGGGGCTAACTATGGCTACACCTTC. Its protein product is CASSPGGANYGYTF.

This clone was seen only a few times. The J gene is TRBJ1-2, the V gene TRBV9; D unresolved. Germline V CDR1 and CDR2: SGDLS, YYNGEE. V gave up 4 bases and J gave up 2 bases, with 12 bases separating them. The CDR3 length is 14 residues. CDR3 nucleotides: TGTGCCAGCAGCCCCCTCTCCCCCAACTATGGCTACACCTTC. This codes for CASSPLSPNYGYTF.

CDR3 in amino acids: CASSQDPSGRGADTQYF. The CDR3 nucleotides are TGCGCCAGCAGCCAAGACCCTAGCGGGAGAGGGGCAGATACGCAGTATTTT. The chain recombines TRBV4-3 with TRBJ2-3; 10 bases line up with TRBD2. Germline assignment: CDR1 LGHNA and CDR2 YSLEER. The CDR3 is 17 residues long. The J segment lost 4 bases and the V segment lost 0 bases, leaving 7 bases of the junction unmatched.

This chain links TRBV7-9 with TRBJ2-5; 7 bases agree with TRBD2. The CDR3 loop spans 13 amino acids. With 6 bases clipped from V and 2 bases from J, the junction kept 3 bases outside the gene matches. Per germline, CDR1 SEHNR and CDR2 FQNEAQ (reference sequence). The CDR3 spells CASSVGGQETQYF. As DNA, the CDR3 is TGTGCCAGCAGTGTCGGGGGGCAAGAGACCCAGTACTTC.

The chain combines TRBV7-3 with TRBJ2-6; D tentatively reads TRBD1 or TRBD2 (5 bases each). Trimming cost V 5 bases and J 9 bases, with 20 bases left between them. The CDR3 runs 16 residues. The germline V gene has CDR1 SGHTA and CDR2 FQGTGA. For the CDR3, the DNA is TGTGCCAGCAGCCACGGGATTAAAGGGGCTGGCAACGTCCTGACTTTC. Translating gives CASSHGIKGAGNVLTF.

This clone has only one observation. The CDR3 protein is CASSIQPRGALVVSEAFF. The CDR3 region has the DNA TGTGCCAGTAGTATACAACCCAGAGGTGCGTTGGTGGTCTCTGAAGCTTTCTTT. J is TRBJ1-1 and V is TRBV19, with D hard to call. The CDR3 is 18 residues long. CDR1 is LNHDA and CDR2 is SQIVND in the germline V gene (reference sequence). The V gene lost 2 bases and the J gene lost 6 bases, with 25 bases spanning the gap.

The V call is TRBV5-6, the J call TRBJ1-1; 9 nucleotides line up with TRBD1. Germline V lookup: CDR1 SGHDT, CDR2 YYEEEE. Losses at the gene ends were 0 bases for V and 5 bases for J; bases not matched to a gene: 2. The CDR3 consists of 14 residues. CDR3 amino acids: CASSLAGTGTEAFF. The CDR3 nucleotides read TGTGCCAGCAGCTTGGCTGGGACAGGGACTGAAGCTTTCTTT.

The V and J genes are TRBV19 and TRBJ2-5; no clear D gene. V was cut by 1 base and J by 5 bases, with 11 bases left in between. In germline, CDR1 is LNHDA, CDR2 SQIVND (reference sequence). This CDR3 region has 14 residues. The CDR3 is CASSIVPVGETQYF. DNA for the CDR3: TGTGCCAGTAGTATAGTCCCAGTGGGGGAGACCCAGTACTTC.

The chain employs TRBV7-2 and TRBJ2-7, with 9 bases that match TRBD2. V was clipped by 1 base and J by 7 bases; unmatched bases: 11. Germline CDR1 reads SGHTA; CDR2 reads FQGNSA. This CDR3 is 16 amino acids long. CDR3 region: CASSLGGGGRAGEQYF. The CDR3 coding sequence is TGTGCCAGCAGCTTAGGGGGGGGCGGGAGGGCGGGGGAGCAGTACTTC.

V usage is TRBV9 and J usage is TRBJ2-1; TRBD2 agrees at 7 bases. This CDR3 is built from 15 residues. Germline V CDR1 and CDR2: SGDLS, YYNGEE. V trimming: 3 bases; J trimming: 6 bases; junction bases outside the gene matches: 9. The CDR3 sequence: CASSASAGVLNEQFF. CDR3 bases: TGTGCCAGCAGCGCTTCCGCGGGGGTGCTCAATGAGCAGTTCTTC.

The J gene is TRBJ2-7, the V gene TRBV5-5; TRBD1 matches 7 bases. Germline values: CDR1 SGHKS, CDR2 YYEKEE (reference sequence). The V gene end was trimmed by 0 bases and the J gene end by 0 bases; junction bases not matched to a gene: 3. CDR3 size: 15 residues. The chain's CDR3 is CASSLDAGGSYEQYF. DNA for the CDR3: TGTGCCAGCAGCTTGGACGCAGGGGGCTCCTACGAGCAGTACTTC.

V usage is TRBV19 and J usage is TRBJ2-7; D may match TRBD1 or TRBD2 (5 bases each). The CDR3 length is 13 residues. Germline V gene lookup returns CDR1 LNHDA and CDR2 SQIVND (reference sequence). V was cut by 10 bases and J by 0 bases, with 13 bases left in between. The CDR3 DNA follows: TGTGCCACGAGGGACCGAAGCTCCTACGAGCAGTACTTC. Protein: CATRDRSSYEQYF.

J is TRBJ1-6 and V is TRBV4-3; the D gene is possibly TRBD1 (5 bases). Germline CDR1 reads LGHNA; CDR2 reads YSLEER. V was shortened by 0 bases and J by 10 bases, with 7 bases between the two germline ends. The CDR3 runs 13 residues. CDR3 loop: CASSQEWGSPLHF. CDR3 nucleotides: TGCGCCAGCAGCCAAGAGTGGGGCTCACCCCTCCACTTT.

The chain uses TRBV7-9 and TRBJ2-1, with 8 bases identical to TRBD2. Looked up from germline, CDR1 is SEHNR and CDR2 is FQNEAQ (reference sequence). The CDR3 covers 15 residues. Trimming took 3 bases from V and 3 from J; bases not matched to a gene: 4. The DNA for the CDR3 is TGTGCCAGCAGCTTCAGCGGGGGTGACTACAATGAGCAGTTCTTC. Protein product: CASSFSGGDYNEQFF.

This clone was observed a handful of times. V is TRBV9 and J is TRBJ2-5; TRBD1 agrees at 7 bases. Germline CDR1 and CDR2: SGDLS and YYNGEE. This CDR3 comprises 14 residues. The V and J ends lost 7 bases and 4 bases, in that order; junction bases with no gene match: 10. CDR3 nucleotides: TGTGCCAGCCGGGACCCGACAGGGCGAGAGACCCAGTACTTC. As protein: CASRDPTGRETQYF.

This chain connects TRBV10-3 to TRBJ2-1; D is unresolved. The CDR3 consists of 12 residues. The germline V gene encodes CDR1 ENHRY and CDR2 SYGVKD. V was trimmed by 7 bases and J by 10 bases, leaving 14 bases between them. The CDR3 loop is CAITGSRLEQFF. CDR3 DNA sequence: TGTGCCATCACTGGTAGTCGCCTGGAGCAGTTCTTC.

The genes are TRBV18 and TRBJ1-1; 8 nucleotides agree with TRBD1. Germline trimming cut 2 bases from V and 3 bases from J; bases unmatched to any gene: 5. The CDR3 contains 15 residues. Germline CDR1 is KGHSH and CDR2 is LQKENI. CDR3 loop: CASSPIQGGHTEAFF. In DNA, the CDR3 is TGTGCCAGCTCACCAATACAGGGGGGGCACACTGAAGCTTTCTTT. Combining the CDR3 with reference TRBV18 and TRBJ1-1 gives the whole variable domain NAGVMQNPRHLVRRRGQEARLRCSPMKGHSHVYWYRQLPEEGLKFMVYLQKENIIDESGMPKERFSAEFPKEGPSILRIQQVVRGDSAAYFCASSPIQGGHTEAFFGQGTRLTVV.

This clone was observed a handful of times. J is TRBJ1-2 and V is TRBV5-5; no firm D call. Per germline, CDR1 SGHKS and CDR2 YYEKEE (reference sequence). V was trimmed by 0 bases and J by 8 bases, leaving 8 bases between them. The CDR3 covers 12 residues. The CDR3 DNA is TGTGCCAGCAGCTTGGTACTAAGGGGCTACACCTTC. Protein: CASSLVLRGYTF.